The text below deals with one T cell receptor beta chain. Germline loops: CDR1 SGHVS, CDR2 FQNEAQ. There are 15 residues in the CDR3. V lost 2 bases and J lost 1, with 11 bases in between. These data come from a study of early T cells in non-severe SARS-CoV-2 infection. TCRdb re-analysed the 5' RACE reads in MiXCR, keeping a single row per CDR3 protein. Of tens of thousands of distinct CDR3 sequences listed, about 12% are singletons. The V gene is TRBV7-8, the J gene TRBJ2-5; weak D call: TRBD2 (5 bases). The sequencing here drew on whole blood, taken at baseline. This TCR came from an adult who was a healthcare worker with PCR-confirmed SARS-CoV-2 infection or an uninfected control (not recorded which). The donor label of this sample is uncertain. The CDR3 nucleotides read TGTGCCAGCAGCTTACTGAGGGATAGCCAAGAGACCCAGTACTTC. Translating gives CASSLLRDSQETQYF.